Listed below are T cell receptor beta chains from one sample, sequenced in a study of identical twins. From the 5' RACE reads, TCRdb called clonotypes with MiXCR, one entry per CDR3 protein. The sample lists approximately 620,000 distinct CDR3 sequences; about 9.4% were seen once. The same sample was also used in a study of yellow fever vaccine responses in identical twins.

The specimen was PBMCs. Every receptor here comes from a woman in her late teens or twenties in good health. Both conserved end residues are part of each CDR3. A D gene is named only where the DNA matches it firmly. Size is stated for part of the rows, as once, few or many counts, or as a class when the clone is expanded.

cdr3_length clone_size j_call d_call v_call cdr3_aa cdr3_nt
11 many TRBJ2-3 - TRBV12-3/TRBV12-4 CASSSTDTQYF TGTGCCAGCAGTTCCACAGATACGCAGTATTTT
14 many TRBJ2-1 TRBD2 TRBV4-2 CASSPGLAGDEQFF TGTGCCAGCAGTCCCGGACTAGCGGGGGACGAGCAGTTCTTC
13 few TRBJ2-1 - TRBV9 CASSVDELYEQFF TGTGCCAGCAGCGTTGACGAGCTGTATGAGCAGTTCTTC
16 many TRBJ1-1 - TRBV11-2 CASSLGRGAQSTEAFF TGTGCCAGCAGCTTAGGCCGAGGGGCTCAAAGCACTGAAGCTTTCTTT
13 many TRBJ1-5 TRBD1 TRBV20-1 CSASRDRVQPQHF TGCAGTGCAAGCAGGGACAGGGTTCAGCCCCAGCATTTT
15 - TRBJ2-1 TRBD2 TRBV11-3 CASSTLAGGHNEQFF TGTGCCAGCAGCACACTAGCGGGAGGGCACAATGAGCAGTTCTTC
15 many TRBJ1-1 TRBD1 TRBV5-6 CASSRWDRVNTEAFF TGTGCCAGCAGCAGATGGGACAGGGTGAACACTGAAGCTTTCTTT
14 - TRBJ1-5 - TRBV7-8 CASSLGTGREPQHF TGTGCCAGCAGCTTAGGTACGGGGCGCGAGCCCCAGCATTTT
15 many TRBJ2-7 - TRBV11-2 CASSLGTDLLVEQYF TGTGCCAGCAGCCTGGGGACCGATCTCCTTGTCGAGCAGTACTTC
15 - TRBJ2-7 TRBD2 TRBV29-1 CSVDLAGVPNYEQYF TGCAGCGTTGACCTAGCGGGAGTGCCGAACTACGAGCAGTACTTC
13 - TRBJ2-3 - TRBV20-1 CSARDSHTDTQYF TGCAGTGCTAGAGATTCTCACACAGATACGCAGTATTTT
19 few TRBJ2-3 TRBD2 TRBV3-1 CASSRPRLAESISTDTQYF TGTGCCAGCAGCCGCCCGAGACTAGCGGAAAGTATTAGCACAGATACGCAGTATTTT
16 - TRBJ2-7 - TRBV20-1 CSARDRSRGGAGEQYF TGCAGTGCTAGAGATCGGTCCCGTGGGGGGGCGGGGGAGCAGTACTTC
18 few TRBJ2-1 - TRBV24-1 CATSDSFLPSLSYNEQFF TGTGCCACCAGTGACTCCTTCCTCCCTAGTTTGTCGTACAATGAGCAGTTCTTC
13 many TRBJ2-5 - TRBV27 CASSLAGLETQYF TGTGCCAGCAGTTTGGCGGGACTGGAGACCCAGTACTTC
13 few TRBJ1-2 - TRBV9 CASSPPPGEGYTF TGTGCCAGCAGCCCCCCCCCCGGAGAAGGCTACACCTTC
15 many TRBJ2-7 - TRBV24-1 CATSDPGRGSHEQYF TGTGCCACCAGTGACCCCGGGCGGGGAAGTCACGAGCAGTACTTC
15 few TRBJ2-5 - TRBV20-1 CSAGPSGTGQETQYF TGCAGTGCCGGTCCATCCGGGACGGGGCAAGAGACCCAGTACTTC
15 - TRBJ1-1 TRBD1 TRBV20-1 CSARGTGTGDTEAFF TGCAGTGCTAGAGGGACCGGGACAGGGGACACTGAAGCTTTCTTT
11 few TRBJ1-2 - TRBV6-4 CAWRRSYGYTF TGTGCCTGGCGACGGAGCTATGGCTACACCTTC
14 few TRBJ2-1 TRBD2 TRBV20-1 CSARALADYNEQFF TGCAGTGCTAGGGCACTAGCGGACTACAATGAGCAGTTCTTC
17 - TRBJ2-1 - TRBV18 CASSPVTGDWSWNEQFF TGTGCCAGCTCACCCGTGACGGGAGACTGGTCCTGGAATGAGCAGTTCTTC
16 few TRBJ2-7 - TRBV9 CASSVVPLALADEQYF TGTGCCAGCAGCGTAGTCCCACTAGCTCTGGCAGACGAGCAGTACTTC
17 - TRBJ2-2 TRBD1 TRBV7-9 CASSPGQGARMPGELFF TGTGCCAGCAGCCCGGGACAGGGGGCGAGGATGCCCGGGGAGCTGTTTTTT
15 many TRBJ2-7 - TRBV2 CASRTVGTSSYEQYF TGTGCCAGCAGGACCGTGGGCACCAGCTCCTACGAGCAGTACTTC
14 many TRBJ2-7 TRBD1 TRBV7-9 CASSPPDRADEQYF TGTGCCAGCAGCCCTCCTGACAGGGCGGACGAGCAGTACTTC
16 - TRBJ2-3 TRBD2 TRBV20-1 CSAKIAGTSLTDTQYF TGCAGTGCTAAAATCGCCGGGACTAGCTTGACAGATACGCAGTATTTT
14 few TRBJ1-5 - TRBV11-2 CASSLGESNQPQHF TGTGCCAGCAGCTTAGGAGAGAGCAATCAGCCCCAGCATTTT
13 many TRBJ2-7 - TRBV28 CASSPVTSYEQYF TGTGCCAGCAGCCCCGTGACCAGCTACGAGCAGTACTTC
17 - TRBJ2-7 - TRBV15 CATSRRPEDRYNYEQYF TGTGCCACCAGCAGACGACCTGAGGACCGTTACAACTACGAGCAGTACTTC
14 - TRBJ2-2 - TRBV7-9 CASSLNQHTGELFF TGTGCCAGCAGCTTAAACCAGCACACCGGGGAGCTGTTTTTT
19 - TRBJ2-7 - TRBV3-1 CASSQDPQLALRGGYEQYF TGTGCCAGCAGCCAAGATCCGCAACTCGCCCTTAGGGGGGGGTACGAGCAGTACTTC
14 - TRBJ2-1 TRBD2 TRBV5-1 CASSLGLAVNEQFF TGCGCCAGCAGCTTGGGACTAGCGGTCAATGAGCAGTTCTTC
16 many TRBJ2-2 TRBD1 TRBV15 CATTPLDRENTGELFF TGTGCCACCACCCCTCTCGACAGGGAGAACACCGGGGAGCTGTTTTTT
13 few TRBJ2-1 - TRBV7-3 CASSLTGESGQFF TGTGCCAGCAGCTTAACGGGGGAGTCCGGGCAGTTCTTC
11 few TRBJ2-1 - TRBV2 CASGSPREQFF TGTGCCAGCGGATCCCCCCGAGAGCAGTTCTTC
13 - TRBJ1-4 TRBD1 TRBV25-1 CASRTGAGEKLFF TGTGCCAGCCGGACAGGGGCGGGTGAAAAACTGTTTTTT
18 many TRBJ2-4 - TRBV11-2 CASSLGVGRDGGKNIQYF TGTGCCAGCAGCTTAGGCGTAGGAAGGGATGGGGGTAAAAACATTCAGTACTTC
16 few TRBJ2-2 - TRBV19 CASNSGRQGGTGELFF TGTGCCAGTAATTCGGGAAGACAGGGAGGGACCGGGGAGCTGTTTTTT
16 few TRBJ2-7 - TRBV27 CASCPRGPPNHYEQYF TGTGCCAGCTGCCCCCGAGGGCCGCCAAATCACTACGAGCAGTACTTC
17 - TRBJ2-2 TRBD1 TRBV4-2 CASSQETRGISTGELFF TGTGCCAGCAGCCAAGAGACCAGGGGGATATCTACCGGGGAGCTGTTTTTT
15 many TRBJ2-2 - TRBV28 CASSLTAYGAGELFF TGTGCCAGCAGTTTAACTGCTTACGGGGCCGGGGAGCTGTTTTTT
15 - TRBJ2-3 - TRBV29-1 CSVRPPARGTDTQYF TGCAGCGTCAGACCCCCAGCCAGGGGCACAGATACGCAGTATTTT
15 - TRBJ2-4 - TRBV28 CASTLLKGPKNIQYF TGTGCCAGCACCCTACTCAAGGGTCCCAAAAACATTCAGTACTTC
13 few TRBJ2-5 - TRBV6-1 CASAGGLAETQYF TGTGCCAGCGCAGGGGGGCTAGCCGAGACCCAGTACTTC
13 - TRBJ2-3 - TRBV6-1 CAAEGGRTDTQYF TGTGCCGCCGAAGGCGGACGCACAGATACGCAGTATTTT
16 - TRBJ2-2 TRBD2 TRBV29-1 CSVGASGGQGTGELFF TGCAGCGTTGGTGCTAGCGGGGGGCAGGGCACCGGGGAGCTGTTTTTT
13 few TRBJ2-7 - TRBV7-6 CASSLRLGYEQYF TGTGCCAGCAGCTTAAGATTGGGGTACGAGCAGTACTTC
14 - TRBJ2-7 - TRBV4-3 CASSQNPGDYEQYF TGCGCCAGCAGCCAAAATCCGGGGGATTACGAGCAGTACTTC
14 many TRBJ2-2 - TRBV24-1 CATSPSRGTGELFF TGTGCCACCAGCCCATCACGGGGTACCGGGGAGCTGTTTTTT